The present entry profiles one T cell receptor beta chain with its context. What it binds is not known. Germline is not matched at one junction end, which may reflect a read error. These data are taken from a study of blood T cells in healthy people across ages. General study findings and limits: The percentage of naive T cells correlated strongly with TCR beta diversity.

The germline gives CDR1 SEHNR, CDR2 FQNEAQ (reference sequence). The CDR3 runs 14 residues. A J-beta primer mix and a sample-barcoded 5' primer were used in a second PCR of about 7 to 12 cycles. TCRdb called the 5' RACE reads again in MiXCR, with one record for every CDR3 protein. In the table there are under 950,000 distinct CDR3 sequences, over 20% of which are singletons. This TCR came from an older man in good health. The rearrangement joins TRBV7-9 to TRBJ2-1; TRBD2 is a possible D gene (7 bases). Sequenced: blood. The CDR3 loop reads CASSRGASFNEQFF. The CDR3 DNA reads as TGTGCCAGCAGTCGGGGGGCGTCCTTCAATGAGCAGTTCTTC.